This TCR beta chain derives from a study of cytomegalovirus exposure and HLA in healthy donors. The study ran its PCR with 60 Vbeta and 13 Jbeta primers. Profiling relied on immunoSEQ multiplex PCR, and the TCRdb table lists in-frame clones only, not all of them. The sample data list roughly 120,000 clones. Germline V gene sequence: CDR1 LNHDA, CDR2 SQIVND (reference sequence). This CDR3 is 15 amino acids long. V lost 5 bases and J lost 4, with 17 bases in between. Material: PBMCs. The receptor was isolated from a man in his late teens or twenties in good health and CMV-seronegative. The chain combines TRBV19 with TRBJ1-1, with a tentative D call TRBD1 (6 bases). The CDR3 loop is CASSPGGAESTEAFF. For the CDR3, the DNA is TGTGCCAGTAGTCCGGGGGGCGCAGAGAGCACTGAAGCTTTCTTT.